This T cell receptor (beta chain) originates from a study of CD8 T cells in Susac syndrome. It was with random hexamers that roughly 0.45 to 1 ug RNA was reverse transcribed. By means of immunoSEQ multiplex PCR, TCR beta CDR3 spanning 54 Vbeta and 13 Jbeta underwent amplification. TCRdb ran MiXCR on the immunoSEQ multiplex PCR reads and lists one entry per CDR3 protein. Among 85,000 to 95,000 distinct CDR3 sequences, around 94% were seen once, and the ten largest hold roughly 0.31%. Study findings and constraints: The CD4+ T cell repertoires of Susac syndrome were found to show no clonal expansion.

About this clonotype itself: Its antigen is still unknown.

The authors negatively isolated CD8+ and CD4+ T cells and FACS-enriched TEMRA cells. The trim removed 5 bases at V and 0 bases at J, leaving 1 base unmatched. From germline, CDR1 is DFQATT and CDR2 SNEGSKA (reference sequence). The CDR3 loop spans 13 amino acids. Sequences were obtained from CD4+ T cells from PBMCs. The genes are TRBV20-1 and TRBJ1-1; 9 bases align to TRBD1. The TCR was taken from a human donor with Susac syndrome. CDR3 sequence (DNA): TGCAGTGCTGGACAGGGGATGAACACTGAAGCTTTCTTT. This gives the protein CSAGQGMNTEAFF.